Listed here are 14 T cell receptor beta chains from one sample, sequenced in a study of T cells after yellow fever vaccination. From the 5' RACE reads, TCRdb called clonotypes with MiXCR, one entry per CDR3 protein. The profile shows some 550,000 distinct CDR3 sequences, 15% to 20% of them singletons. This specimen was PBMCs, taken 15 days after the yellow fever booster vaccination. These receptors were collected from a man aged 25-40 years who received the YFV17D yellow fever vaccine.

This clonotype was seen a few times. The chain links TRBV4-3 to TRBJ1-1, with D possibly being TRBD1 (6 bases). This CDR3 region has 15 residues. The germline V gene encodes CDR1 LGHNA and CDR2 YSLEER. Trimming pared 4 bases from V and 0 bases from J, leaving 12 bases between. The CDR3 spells CASSPGAVMNTEAFF. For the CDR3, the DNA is TGCGCCAGCAGCCCGGGGGCGGTTATGAACACTGAAGCTTTCTTT.

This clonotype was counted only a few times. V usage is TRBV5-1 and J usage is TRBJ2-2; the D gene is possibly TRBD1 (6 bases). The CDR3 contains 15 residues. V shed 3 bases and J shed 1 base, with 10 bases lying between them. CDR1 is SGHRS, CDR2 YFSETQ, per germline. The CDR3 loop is CASSWVTGNTGELFF. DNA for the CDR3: TGCGCCAGCAGCTGGGTGACAGGGAACACCGGGGAGCTGTTTTTT.

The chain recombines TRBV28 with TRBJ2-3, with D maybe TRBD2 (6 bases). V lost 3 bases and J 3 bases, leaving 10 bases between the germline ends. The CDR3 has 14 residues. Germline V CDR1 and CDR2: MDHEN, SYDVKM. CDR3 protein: CASSLSGETDTQYF. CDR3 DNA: TGTGCCAGCAGTTTGTCGGGGGAAACAGATACGCAGTATTTT. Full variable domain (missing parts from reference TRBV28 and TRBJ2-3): DVKVTQSSRYLVKRTGEKVFLECVQDMDHENMFWYRQDPGLGLRLIYFSYDVKMKEKGDIPEGYSVSREKKERFSLILESASTNQTSMYLCASSLSGETDTQYFGPGTRLTVL.

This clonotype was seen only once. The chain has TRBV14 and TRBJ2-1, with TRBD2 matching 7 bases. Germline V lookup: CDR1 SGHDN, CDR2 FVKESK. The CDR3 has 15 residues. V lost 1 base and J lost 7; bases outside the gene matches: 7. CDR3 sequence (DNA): TGTGCCAGCAGCCAAGTGGGCGGGAGTATGAATGAGCAGTTCTTC. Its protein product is CASSQVGGSMNEQFF.

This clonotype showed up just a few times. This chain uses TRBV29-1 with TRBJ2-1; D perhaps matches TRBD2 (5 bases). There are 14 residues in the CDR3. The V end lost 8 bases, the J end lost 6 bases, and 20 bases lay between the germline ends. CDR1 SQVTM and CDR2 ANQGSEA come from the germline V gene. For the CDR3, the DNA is TGCAGCACCCAACCGGGGAAGATAGGCAATGAGCAGTTCTTC. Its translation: CSTQPGKIGNEQFF.

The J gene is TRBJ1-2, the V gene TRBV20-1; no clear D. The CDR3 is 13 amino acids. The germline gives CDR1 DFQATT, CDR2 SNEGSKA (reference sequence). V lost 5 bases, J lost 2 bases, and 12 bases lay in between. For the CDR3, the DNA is TGCAGTGCTCCTTTAAGCAGAAACTATGGCTACACCTTC. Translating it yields CSAPLSRNYGYTF.

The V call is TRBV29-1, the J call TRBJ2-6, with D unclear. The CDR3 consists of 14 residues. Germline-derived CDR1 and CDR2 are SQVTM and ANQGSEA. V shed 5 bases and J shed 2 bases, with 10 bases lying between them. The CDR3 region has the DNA TGCAGCGTTTTGTCTCCAGCTGGGGCCAACGTCCTGACTTTC. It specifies CSVLSPAGANVLTF.

The CDR3 sequence: CSARPLTSGYNEQFF. The CDR3 region has the DNA TGCAGTGCTAGACCTTTGACTAGCGGTTACAATGAGCAGTTCTTC. V usage is TRBV20-1 and J usage is TRBJ2-1; 9 nucleotides match TRBD2. The CDR3 is made up of 15 amino acids. Germline V gene data show CDR1 as DFQATT and CDR2 as SNEGSKA (reference sequence). V shed 2 bases and J 4 bases; nucleotides not matched to a gene: 6.

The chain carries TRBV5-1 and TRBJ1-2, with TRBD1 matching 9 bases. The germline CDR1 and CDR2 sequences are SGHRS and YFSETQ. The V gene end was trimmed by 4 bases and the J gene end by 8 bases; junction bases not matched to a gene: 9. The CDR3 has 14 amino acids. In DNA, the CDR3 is TGCGCCAGCAGCACGGGGGACAGGGCTATAGGCTACACCTTC. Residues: CASSTGDRAIGYTF.

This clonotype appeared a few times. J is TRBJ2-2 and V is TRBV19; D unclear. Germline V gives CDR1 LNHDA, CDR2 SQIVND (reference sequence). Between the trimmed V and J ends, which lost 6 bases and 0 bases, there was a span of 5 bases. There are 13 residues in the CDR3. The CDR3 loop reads CASSRTNTGELFF. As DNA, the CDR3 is TGTGCCAGTAGCAGGACGAACACCGGGGAGCTGTTTTTT. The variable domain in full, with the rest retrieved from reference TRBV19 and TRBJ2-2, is DGGITQSPKYLFRKEGQNVTLSCEQNLNHDAMYWYRQDPGQGLRLIYYSQIVNDFQKGDIAEGYSVSREKKESFPLTVTSAQKNPTAFYLCASSRTNTGELFFGEGSRLTVL.

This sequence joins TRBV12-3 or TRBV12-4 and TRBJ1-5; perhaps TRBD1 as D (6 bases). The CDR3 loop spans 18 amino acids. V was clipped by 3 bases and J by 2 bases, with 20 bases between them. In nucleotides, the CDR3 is TGTGCCAGCAGTTTTGGAAAGGGGGGCTCGACGGGCAATCAGCCCCAGCATTTT. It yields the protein CASSFGKGGSTGNQPQHF.

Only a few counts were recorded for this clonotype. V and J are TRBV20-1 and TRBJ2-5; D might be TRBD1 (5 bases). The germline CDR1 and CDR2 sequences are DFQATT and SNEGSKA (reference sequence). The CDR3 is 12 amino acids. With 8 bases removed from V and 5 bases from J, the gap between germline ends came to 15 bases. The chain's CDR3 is CSIIDRSETQYF. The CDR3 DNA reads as TGCAGTATTATCGACAGATCCGAGACCCAGTACTTC.

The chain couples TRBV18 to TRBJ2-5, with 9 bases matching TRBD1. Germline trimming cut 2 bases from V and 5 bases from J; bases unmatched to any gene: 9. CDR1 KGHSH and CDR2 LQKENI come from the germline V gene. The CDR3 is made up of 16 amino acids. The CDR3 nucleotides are TGTGCCAGCTCACCAACCCGGGACAGGGTGGCGGAGACCCAGTACTTC. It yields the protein CASSPTRDRVAETQYF. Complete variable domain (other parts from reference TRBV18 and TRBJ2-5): NAGVMQNPRHLVRRRGQEARLRCSPMKGHSHVYWYRQLPEEGLKFMVYLQKENIIDESGMPKERFSAEFPKEGPSILRIQQVVRGDSAAYFCASSPTRDRVAETQYFGPGTRLLVL.

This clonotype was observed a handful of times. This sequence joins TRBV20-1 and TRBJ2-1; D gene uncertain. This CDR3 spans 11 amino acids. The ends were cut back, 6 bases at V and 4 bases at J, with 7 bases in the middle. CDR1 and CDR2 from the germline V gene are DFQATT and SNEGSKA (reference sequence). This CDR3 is CSAERYNEQFF. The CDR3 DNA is TGCAGTGCCGAGAGATACAATGAGCAGTTCTTC.